Listed here are 23 T cell receptor beta chains from one sample, sequenced in a study of identical twins. One entry per CDR3 protein results from TCRdb running MiXCR on the 5' RACE reads. The data hold around 680,000 distinct CDR3 sequences, with around 8.3% observed a single time. The sample also formed part of further work on yellow fever vaccine responses in identical twins.

Sequencing was done on a sample of PBMCs. Receptors were obtained from a woman aged 18-29 years in good health.

This clonotype was counted between two and nine times. The chain uses TRBV4-1 and TRBJ1-5; possibly TRBD1 for D (5 bases). The CDR3 spans 14 residues. The V gene lost 0 bases and the J gene lost 3 bases, with 6 bases spanning the gap. Germline assignment: CDR1 MGHRA and CDR2 YSYEKL. CDR3 sequence: CASSQDGANQPQHF. DNA for the CDR3: TGCGCCAGCAGCCAAGATGGGGCCAATCAGCCCCAGCATTTT.

The J gene is TRBJ2-3, the V gene TRBV7-2; 10 bases are shared with TRBD2. This CDR3 has 16 amino acids. Germline V gene data show CDR1 as SGHTA and CDR2 as FQGNSA. V gave up 5 bases and J gave up 0 bases; unmatched junction bases: 5. The CDR3 DNA reads as TGTGCCAGCAGCCGTAGCGGGGGGTTTAGCACAGATACGCAGTATTTT. It codes for CASSRSGGFSTDTQYF.

Many counts were recorded for this clonotype. This chain connects TRBV11-1 to TRBJ2-1, with 9 bases identical to TRBD2. Trimming took 5 bases from V and 1 from J; bases not matched to a gene: 12. The CDR3 contains 18 residues. CDR1 is SGHAT and CDR2 is FQDESV in the germline V gene (reference sequence). CDR3 sequence: CASSPNDGRGGSYNEQFF. The CDR3 region has the DNA TGTGCCAGCAGCCCAAATGACGGGCGGGGGGGTTCCTACAATGAGCAGTTCTTC.

The V and J genes are TRBV20-1 and TRBJ2-2; 11 bases are a match to TRBD2. CDR1 and CDR2 from the germline V gene are DFQATT and SNEGSKA (reference sequence). This CDR3 is 15 amino acids long. J lost 8 bases, V lost 5 bases, and 10 bases had no gene match. The CDR3 nucleotides are TGCAGTGCTGCTCGCCTAGCGGGGGGCCAGGGGGAGCTGTTTTTT. Translation gives CSAARLAGGQGELFF.

CDR3 in DNA: TGTGCCAGCAGCTTCACAGGGTACCCCTACGAGCAGTACTTC. Its protein product is CASSFTGYPYEQYF. The chain couples TRBV7-2 to TRBJ2-7; a weak D match, TRBD1 (6 bases). The V end lost 3 bases, the J end lost 2 bases, and 11 bases lay between the germline ends. CDR1 SGHTA and CDR2 FQGNSA come from the germline V gene. The CDR3 runs to 14 residues.

The V call is TRBV6-1, the J call TRBJ2-3, with 10 bases that match TRBD2. Germline assignment: CDR1 MNHNS and CDR2 SASEGT. This CDR3 region has 18 residues. The junction had 14 bases not matched to a gene; V was cut back by 5 bases and J by 3 bases. CDR3 nucleotides: TGTGCCAGCAGTCGAAGCGGGCTAGCGGGAGCTGGTACAGATACGCAGTATTTT. It specifies CASSRSGLAGAGTDTQYF.

J is TRBJ2-5 and V is TRBV27; perhaps TRBD2 as D (6 bases). Per the germline V gene, CDR1 is MNHEY and CDR2 is SMNVEV (reference sequence). The CDR3 consists of 16 residues. V was trimmed by 5 bases and J by 5 bases, leaving 21 bases between them. CDR3 residues: CASSEYLGLALETQYF. In DNA form, the CDR3 reads TGTGCCAGCAGTGAATACTTGGGGCTAGCGTTGGAGACCCAGTACTTC.

This clonotype turned up a few times. The chain joins TRBV5-1 to TRBJ2-7; either TRBD1 or TRBD2 may supply D (5 bases each). The CDR3 runs to 14 residues. The germline V and J ends were trimmed by 0 bases and 7 bases, with 14 bases remaining between them. Germline V gene lookup returns CDR1 SGHRS and CDR2 YFSETQ. As DNA, the CDR3 is TGCGCCAGCAGCTTGGGGGACGGGCTTTCAGAGCAGTACTTC. This codes for CASSLGDGLSEQYF.

This clonotype was seen a handful of times. The chain links TRBV4-1 to TRBJ2-4; D call uncertain. Per germline, CDR1 MGHRA and CDR2 YSYEKL. Trimming pared 0 bases from V and 3 bases from J, leaving 15 bases between. The CDR3 sequence is 17 residues long. CDR3 residues: CASSQDLGRTDKNIQYF. CDR3 nucleotide sequence: TGCGCCAGCAGCCAAGATCTGGGCAGAACGGACAAAAACATTCAGTACTTC.

The chain joins TRBV21-1 to TRBJ2-2; TRBD1 is taken as the D call from the table, unchecked against the DNA. TRBV21-1 is designated a pseudogene. This CDR3 comprises 18 residues. DNA for the CDR3: TGTGCCAGCAGCAATGGGGGGCCCGGCACGGTGAACACCGGGGAGCTGTTTTTT. Translated: CASSNGGPGTVNTGELFF.

V and J are TRBV3-1 and TRBJ2-2, with D possibly being TRBD2 (6 bases). The CDR3 is 17 amino acids. V shed 4 bases and J shed 2 bases, with 17 bases lying between them. The germline V gene encodes CDR1 LGHDT and CDR2 YNNKEL (reference sequence). The CDR3 spells CASSPLVAEGNTGELFF. The CDR3 nucleotides are TGTGCCAGCAGCCCCCTGGTAGCGGAGGGAAACACCGGGGAGCTGTTTTTT.

This chain connects TRBV4-3 to TRBJ2-7, with D unresolved. The V gene lost 1 base and the J gene lost 8 bases, with 12 bases spanning the gap. Germline V lookup: CDR1 LGHNA, CDR2 YSLEER. The CDR3 has 13 amino acids. In nucleotides, the CDR3 is TGCGCCAGCAGCCAAGGAAGGGCAAGTCAGCAGTACTTC. Translated: CASSQGRASQQYF.

This clonotype was found a few times. The chain combines TRBV20-1 with TRBJ2-2, with 7 bases matching TRBD1. Germline V lookup: CDR1 DFQATT, CDR2 SNEGSKA (reference sequence). V shed 0 bases, J shed 2 bases, and the junction held 3 bases outside the gene matches. The CDR3 covers 15 residues. In nucleotides, the CDR3 is TGCAGTGCTAGAGATTGGGACAGAAACACCGGGGAGCTGTTTTTT. Its protein product is CSARDWDRNTGELFF.

In its sample, this clonotype was seen many times. The chain recombines TRBV6-2 or TRBV6-3 with TRBJ2-1, with 10 bases aligning to TRBD2. From germline, CDR1 is MNHEY and CDR2 SVGEGT. This CDR3 contains 17 residues. V trimming: 0 bases; J trimming: 4 bases; junction bases outside the gene matches: 6. CDR3 nucleotide sequence: TGTGCCAGCAGTTACTCGCGGACTAGCGGAGATTACAATGAGCAGTTCTTC. Its translation: CASSYSRTSGDYNEQFF.

In this sample, this clonotype turned up a few times. One end of the junction does not line up with germline, which may come from a read error. The V call is TRBV20-1, the J call TRBJ2-7; 10 positions match TRBD1. Germline V gene lookup returns CDR1 DFQATT and CDR2 SNEGSKA (reference sequence). The CDR3 is 15 amino acids. This CDR3 is CSARDTGTGAYEQYF. The CDR3 DNA reads TGCAGTGCTCGAGACACCGGGACAGGGGCCTACGAGCAGTACTTC.

This clonotype was seen repeatedly, ten times or more. The genes are TRBV7-9 and TRBJ1-3; D is undetermined. Germline-derived CDR1 and CDR2 are SEHNR and FQNEAQ (reference sequence). CDR3 length: 10 residues. V was pared by 5 bases and J by 8 bases, with 4 bases between. The CDR3 DNA sequence: TGTGCCAGCAGCCTTGACACCATATATTTT. Amino acids: CASSLDTIYF. The whole variable domain, remainder taken from reference TRBV7-9 and TRBJ1-3, is DTGVSQNPRHKITKRGQNVTFRCDPISEHNRLYWYRQTLGQGPEFLTYFQNEAQLEKSRLLSDRFSAERPKGSFSTLEIQRTEQGDSAMYLCASSLDTIYFGEGSWLTVV.

The chain employs TRBV29-1 and TRBJ2-3; D might be TRBD1 (6 bases). Trimming removed 6 bases from V and 4 bases from J, with 23 bases in between. CDR3 length equals 16 residues. Per germline, CDR1 SQVTM and CDR2 ANQGSEA. In DNA form, the CDR3 reads TGCAGCGTCGGGGTACCGACAGGCCTAGTGCCAGATACGCAGTATTTT. Protein sequence: CSVGVPTGLVPDTQYF.

This clonotype has a handful of counts. The genes are TRBV6-1 and TRBJ1-2; no firm D call. V gave up 4 bases and J gave up 2 bases, with 8 bases separating them. There are 13 residues in the CDR3. In germline, CDR1 is MNHNS, CDR2 SASEGT. The CDR3 DNA sequence: TGTGCCAGCAGTGGCATAGACAACTATGGCTACACCTTC. Translation gives CASSGIDNYGYTF.

The CDR3 protein is CASSRLTSGGWFF. As DNA, the CDR3 is TGTGCCAGCAGCCGGTTGACTAGCGGTGGATGGTTCTTC. The V call is TRBV7-2, the J call TRBJ2-1, with 9 bases matching TRBD2. In germline, CDR1 is SGHTA, CDR2 FQGNSA. The V segment lost 5 bases and the J segment 15 bases; nucleotides outside the gene matches: 11. This CDR3 is built from 13 residues.

The J gene is TRBJ2-7, the V gene TRBV10-3, with 8 bases matching TRBD2. Germline-derived CDR1 and CDR2 are ENHRY and SYGVKD. This CDR3 is built from 16 residues. The junction had 12 bases not matched to a gene; V was cut back by 5 bases and J by 3 bases. The CDR3 here is CAISPTRDSGVYEQYF. The CDR3 DNA reads TGTGCCATCAGTCCCACTCGGGATAGCGGGGTCTACGAGCAGTACTTC.

With regard to this clonotype: A junction end diverges from the germline sequence, so it may reflect a read error. CDR3 sequence: CATKDRVRGSPEIF. CDR3 nucleotide sequence: TGTGCCACCAAAGATAGGGTCAGGGGGTCCCCCGAGATCTTC. The chain couples TRBV24-1 to TRBJ2-1; 7 bases agree with TRBD1. CDR1 is KGHDR, CDR2 SFDVKD, per germline. The CDR3 totals 14 residues.

This clonotype was detected only a few times. The rearrangement uses TRBV7-8 and TRBJ2-2; D gene unclear. The ends were cut back, 5 bases at V and 2 bases at J, with 18 bases in the middle. Germline loops: CDR1 SGHVS, CDR2 FQNEAQ. The CDR3 totals 17 residues. The CDR3 DNA reads as TGTGCCAGCAGCCGCCGGACGGATCCACTAAACACCGGGGAGCTGTTTTTT. Translation gives CASSRRTDPLNTGELFF. Using reference TRBV7-8 and TRBJ2-2 for the parts outside the CDR3, the full variable domain is GAGVSQSPRYKVAKRGQDVALRCDPISGHVSLFWYQQALGQGPEFLTYFQNEAQLDKSGLPSDRFFAERPEGSVSTLKIQRTQQEDSAVYLCASSRRTDPLNTGELFFGEGSRLTVL.

This chain connects TRBV12-3 or TRBV12-4 to TRBJ1-2; TRBD1 aligns across 11 bases. The CDR3 contains 15 residues. The junction had 6 bases not matched to a gene; V was cut back by 5 bases and J by 4 bases. The CDR3 region has the DNA TGTGCCAGCAGTACCGGGACAGGGGGAGGCTATGGCTACACCTTC. This sequence encodes CASSTGTGGGYGYTF.